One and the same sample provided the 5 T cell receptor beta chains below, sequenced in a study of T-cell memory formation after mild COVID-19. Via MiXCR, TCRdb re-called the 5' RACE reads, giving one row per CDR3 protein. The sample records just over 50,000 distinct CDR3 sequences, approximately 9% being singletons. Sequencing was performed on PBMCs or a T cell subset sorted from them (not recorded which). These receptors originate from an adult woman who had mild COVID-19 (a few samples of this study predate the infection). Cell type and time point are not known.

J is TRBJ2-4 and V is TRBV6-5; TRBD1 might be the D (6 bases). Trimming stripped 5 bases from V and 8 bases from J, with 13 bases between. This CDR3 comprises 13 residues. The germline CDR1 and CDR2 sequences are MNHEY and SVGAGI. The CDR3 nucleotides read TGTGCCAGCAGTAAAAGGGGGTTGGACATTCAGTACTTC. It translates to CASSKRGLDIQYF.

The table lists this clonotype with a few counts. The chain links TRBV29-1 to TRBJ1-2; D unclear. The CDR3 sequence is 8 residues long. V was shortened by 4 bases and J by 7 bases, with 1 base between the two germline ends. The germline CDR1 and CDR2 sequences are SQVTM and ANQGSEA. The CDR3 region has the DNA TGCAGCGTTGCTGGCTACACCTTC. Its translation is CSVAGYTF.

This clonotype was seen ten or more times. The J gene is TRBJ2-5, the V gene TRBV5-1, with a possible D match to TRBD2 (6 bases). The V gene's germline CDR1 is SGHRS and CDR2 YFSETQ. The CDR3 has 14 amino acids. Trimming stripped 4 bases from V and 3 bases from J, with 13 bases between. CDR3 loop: CASSPGGNEETQYF. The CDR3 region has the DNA TGCGCCAGCAGCCCCGGCGGGAACGAAGAGACCCAGTACTTC.

This CDR3 reads CASSIVTGTGNSPLHF. CDR3 nucleotides: TGTGCCAGCAGCATAGTCACCGGGACAGGGAATTCACCCCTCCACTTT. The chain recombines TRBV28 with TRBJ1-6; 9 bases agree with TRBD1. The V gene end was trimmed by 6 bases and the J gene end by 7 bases; junction bases not matched to a gene: 10. CDR3 size: 16 residues. Germline CDR1 and CDR2: MDHEN and SYDVKM. Combining the CDR3 with reference TRBV28 and TRBJ1-6 gives the whole variable domain DVKVTQSSRYLVKRTGEKVFLECVQDMDHENMFWYRQDPGLGLRLIYFSYDVKMKEKGDIPEGYSVSREKKERFSLILESASTNQTSMYLCASSIVTGTGNSPLHFGNGTRLTVT.

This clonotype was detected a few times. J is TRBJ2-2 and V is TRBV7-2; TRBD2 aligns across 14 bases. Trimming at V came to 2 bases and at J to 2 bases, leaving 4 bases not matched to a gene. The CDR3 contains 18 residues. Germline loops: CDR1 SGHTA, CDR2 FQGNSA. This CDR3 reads CASSLSGTSGRNTGELFF. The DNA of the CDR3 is TGTGCCAGCAGCTTAAGTGGGACTAGCGGGAGAAACACCGGGGAGCTGTTTTTT. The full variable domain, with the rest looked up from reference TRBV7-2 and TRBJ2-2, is GAGVSQSPSNKVTEKGKDVELRCDPISGHTALYWYRQSLGQGLEFLIYFQGNSAPDKSGLPSDRFSAERTGGSVSTLTIQRTQQEDSAVYLCASSLSGTSGRNTGELFFGEGSRLTVL.